Each of the 30 T cell receptor beta chains below was sequenced from the same sample in a study of cytomegalovirus exposure and HLA in healthy donors. Primers: 60 Vbeta forward and 13 Jbeta reverse. The method was immunoSEQ multiplex PCR; TCRdb's version includes in-frame clones alone and lacks a portion of them. The data show about 82,000 clones, about 79% seen once. The sample consisted of PBMCs. These TCRs come from a man in his 70s in good health and CMV-seropositive.

The CDR3: CASSEGRWETQYF. The CDR3 coding sequence is TGTGCCAGCAGTGAGGGGAGGTGGGAGACCCAGTACTTC. The chain is built from TRBV6-5 and TRBJ2-5; D might be TRBD2 (6 bases). V lost 5 bases and J 5 bases, leaving 12 bases between the germline ends. There are 13 residues in the CDR3. Germline assignment: CDR1 MNHEY and CDR2 SVGAGI.

The J gene is TRBJ2-5, the V gene TRBV5-1; D may be TRBD2 (5 bases). From germline, CDR1 is SGHRS and CDR2 YFSETQ. V was clipped by 4 bases and J by 2 bases, with 12 bases between them. The CDR3 loop spans 14 amino acids. The CDR3 is CASSLLPGQETQYF. The CDR3, as DNA: TGCGCCAGCAGCCTACTACCGGGACAAGAGACCCAGTACTTC.

V gene TRBV5-1 combines with J gene TRBJ1-1; 12 bases agree with TRBD1. The CDR3 is 17 amino acids. V gave up 4 bases and J gave up 3 bases; unmatched junction bases: 10. Germline values: CDR1 SGHRS, CDR2 YFSETQ. CDR3 sequence: CASSEGTGGGADTEAFF. The CDR3 nucleotides read TGCGCCAGCAGCGAAGGGACAGGGGGCGGGGCGGACACTGAAGCTTTCTTT.

The chain is built from TRBV7-2 and TRBJ1-3, with 8 bases identical to TRBD1. The germline V gene encodes CDR1 SGHTA and CDR2 FQGNSA. The CDR3 runs 17 residues. The V segment lost 0 bases and the J segment 2 bases; nucleotides outside the gene matches: 6. CDR3 bases: TGTGCCAGCAGCTTAGCCGGGACGGGACAGGCTGGAAACACCATATATTTT. Residues: CASSLAGTGQAGNTIYF.

The chain joins TRBV2 to TRBJ1-4; D is possibly TRBD1 (5 bases). V lost 8 bases to trimming and J lost 7 bases, with 8 bases between them. From germline, CDR1 is SNHLY and CDR2 FYNNEI. The CDR3 spans 11 residues. This CDR3 is CASARVEKLFF. The CDR3 DNA reads as TGTGCCAGCGCCAGGGTTGAAAAACTGTTTTTT.

The chain links TRBV2 to TRBJ1-6, with D possibly being TRBD1 (5 bases). The germline gives CDR1 SNHLY, CDR2 FYNNEI. This CDR3 is 15 amino acids long. V was clipped by 0 bases and J by 5 bases, with 8 bases between them. The DNA for the CDR3 is TGTGCCAGCAGTGAAGCGGGGCTCAATAATTCACCCCTCCACTTT. Translated, it gives CASSEAGLNNSPLHF.

The chain uses TRBV10-3 and TRBJ1-1; D uncertain. Trimming removed 6 bases at V and 3 bases at J, with 11 bases between. The CDR3 totals 13 residues. Germline lookup yields CDR1 ENHRY and CDR2 SYGVKD. This CDR3 is CAIRSEPDTEAFF. In DNA form, the CDR3 reads TGTGCCATCAGGAGCGAACCGGACACTGAAGCTTTCTTT.

This clone was observed a few times. The chain has TRBV5-6 and TRBJ2-7; 9 bases fit TRBD1. From germline, CDR1 is SGHDT and CDR2 YYEEEE. Trimming cost V 4 bases and J 3 bases; bases outside gene matches: 5. The CDR3 spans 14 residues. The CDR3 region has the DNA TGTGCCAGCAGCCTTCGGACAGGGGACTACGAGCAGTACTTC. Amino acid sequence: CASSLRTGDYEQYF.

This rearrangement joins TRBV9 to TRBJ2-3; no firm D call. Trimming removed 4 bases at V and 6 bases at J, with 12 bases between. The CDR3 loop spans 13 amino acids. The V gene's germline CDR1 is SGDLS and CDR2 YYNGEE. Here the CDR3 reads CASSPLIRDTQYF. DNA of the CDR3: TGTGCCAGCAGCCCGCTCATCCGGGATACGCAGTATTTT.

This chain uses TRBV23-1 with TRBJ2-2; D not certain. TRBV23-1 is an ORF, and what it does is uncertain. V was pared by 0 bases and J by 6 bases, with 8 bases between. The CDR3 spans 14 residues. CDR3 DNA: TGCGCCAGCAGTCAATCGGGCCGGCCCGGGGAGCTGTTTTTT. Its protein is CASSQSGRPGELFF.

This chain joins TRBV9 and TRBJ2-3; 11 bases map to TRBD2. Unmatched junction bases numbered 9, after V lost 0 bases and J lost 0 bases. The CDR3 has 19 residues. Germline V lookup: CDR1 SGDLS, CDR2 YYNGEE. Written as DNA, the CDR3 is TGTGCCAGCAGCGTAGGAACCGGGACTAGCGGTTTGAGCACAGATACGCAGTATTTT. It specifies CASSVGTGTSGLSTDTQYF.

The V call is TRBV4-1, the J call TRBJ1-2; possible D gene TRBD1, 6 bases. Per germline, CDR1 MGHRA and CDR2 YSYEKL. The CDR3 sequence is 17 residues long. V was trimmed by 0 bases and J by 4 bases, leaving 18 bases between them. The CDR3 region has the DNA TGCGCCAGCAGCCAAGATGCCGGACAGCCTATAGGCTATGGCTACACCTTC. Translated: CASSQDAGQPIGYGYTF.

The chain links TRBV11-3 to TRBJ2-2; 7 nucleotides agree with TRBD1. CDR1 and CDR2 (germline): SGHNT, YENEEA. V was pared by 3 bases and J by 2 bases, with 3 bases of the junction left unmatched. CDR3 length: 15 residues. CDR3 residues: CASSLDRINTGELFF. CDR3 DNA sequence: TGTGCCAGCAGCTTGGACAGGATTAACACCGGGGAGCTGTTTTTT. Filled out from reference TRBV11-3 and TRBJ2-2, the complete variable domain reads EAGVVQSPRYKIIEKKQPVAFWCNPISGHNTLYWYLQNLGQGPELLIRYENEEAVDDSQLPKDRFSAERLKGVDSTLKIQPAELGDSAVYLCASSLDRINTGELFFGEGSRLTVL.

The chain recombines TRBV4-3 with TRBJ2-3, with 7 nucleotides matching TRBD1. The germline V gene encodes CDR1 LGHNA and CDR2 YSLEER. V lost 3 bases, J lost 1 base, and 7 bases stayed unmatched. There are 16 residues in the CDR3. The CDR3 region is CASSQEGDRGTDTQYF. The CDR3 bases are TGCGCCAGCAGCCAGGAAGGCGACAGGGGCACAGATACGCAGTATTTT.

The V gene is TRBV5-1, the J gene TRBJ2-5; 8 nucleotides match TRBD2. Per the germline V gene, CDR1 is SGHRS and CDR2 is YFSETQ. Trimming cost V 4 bases and J 4 bases; bases outside gene matches: 9. This CDR3 region has 15 residues. CDR3 in DNA: TGCGCCAGCAGCGGGCCACGGGCGGGAGGAGAGACCCAGTACTTC. Its translation is CASSGPRAGGETQYF.

This clone has a single count. This chain connects TRBV6-5 to TRBJ1-2, with a possible D match to TRBD1 (6 bases). The CDR3 covers 15 residues. Germline V lookup: CDR1 MNHEY, CDR2 SVGAGI. Between the trimmed V and J ends, which lost 6 bases and 4 bases, there was a span of 18 bases. CDR3 sequence: CASSWGPGTAYGYTF. DNA of the CDR3: TGTGCCAGCAGCTGGGGGCCTGGGACGGCCTATGGCTACACCTTC.

The rearrangement uses TRBV5-4 and TRBJ2-5; TRBD1 matches at 11 bases. There are 15 residues in the CDR3. Germline CDR1 is SGHNT and CDR2 is YYREEE (reference sequence). Trimming cost V 0 bases and J 5 bases; bases outside gene matches: 3. Here the CDR3 reads CASSLEDRGRETQYF. The CDR3 DNA is TGTGCCAGCAGCTTGGAGGACAGGGGGCGGGAGACCCAGTACTTC.

This chain links TRBV28 with TRBJ2-7; TRBD2 is a possible D gene (6 bases). V was pared by 10 bases and J by 1 base, with 17 bases between. This CDR3 has 14 residues. Germline loops: CDR1 MDHEN, CDR2 SYDVKM. DNA for the CDR3: TGTGCCAACCTAGATAGCGGCGGATCCTACGAGCAGTACTTC. The encoded protein is CANLDSGGSYEQYF.

The gene calls are TRBV28 and TRBJ1-2; D is unclear. V lost 1 base and J lost 3, with 3 bases in between. The CDR3 has 12 residues. Germline V CDR1 and CDR2: MDHEN, SYDVKM. The CDR3 here is CASSLFDYGYTF. The DNA of the CDR3 is TGTGCCAGCAGTTTATTCGACTATGGCTACACCTTC.

V usage is TRBV11-2 and J usage is TRBJ2-1, with 12 bases aligning to TRBD2. V gave up 2 bases and J gave up 14 bases; unmatched junction bases: 7. Looked up from germline, CDR1 is SGHAT and CDR2 is FQNNGV. The CDR3 extends over 14 amino acids. CDR3 nucleotides: TGTGCCAGCAGCTTACTCCTAGCGGGAGGGGGGAAGTTCTTC. Residues: CASSLLLAGGGKFF.

The V and J genes are TRBV6-1 and TRBJ2-7; 14 bases line up with TRBD2. V lost 8 bases to trimming and J lost 3 bases; unmatched junction nucleotides: 3. Germline V gives CDR1 MNHNS, CDR2 SASEGT. This CDR3 contains 14 residues. CDR3 nucleotides: TGTGCCAGCTCTGGACTAGCGGGGGGCTACGAGCAGTACTTC. Its protein product is CASSGLAGGYEQYF.

This chain uses TRBV4-1 with TRBJ1-5; possibly TRBD1 for D (5 bases). Germline values: CDR1 MGHRA, CDR2 YSYEKL. The CDR3 spans 14 residues. Trimming shortened V by 1 base and J by 6 bases, and 10 bases separated the two germline ends. The CDR3 nucleotides are TGCGCCAGCAGCCAAGGGTGGGGGGGTCAGCCCCAGCATTTT. Its protein is CASSQGWGGQPQHF.

V gene TRBV6-4 combines with J gene TRBJ1-5, with D possibly being TRBD1 (5 bases). CDR1 MRHNA and CDR2 SNTAGT come from the germline V gene. V was shortened by 6 bases and J by 5 bases, with 14 bases between the two germline ends. The CDR3 has 14 amino acids. The CDR3 spells CASRGRGVHQPQHF. The CDR3 DNA follows: TGTGCCAGCAGAGGGCGGGGGGTTCATCAGCCCCAGCATTTT.

The chain uses TRBV21-1 and TRBJ2-7; the D call in the table, TRBD2, was not verified against the DNA. TRBV21-1 is given as a pseudogene. This CDR3 spans 17 amino acids. The CDR3 DNA reads TGTGCCAGCAGCGCACGACTAACTAGCGAGGTAGGCTACGAGCAGTACTTC. This translates into CASSARLTSEVGYEQYF.

The rearrangement links TRBV12-2 to TRBJ2-3; the table's TRBD2 call for D was not verified on the DNA. TRBV12-2 is shown as a pseudogene. The length of the CDR3 is 15 residues. The CDR3 DNA follows: TGTGCAAGTCGCTTAGGAACTAGCGGCCCAGATACGCAGTATTTT. Translated: CASRLGTSGPDTQYF.

The chain joins TRBV6-6 to TRBJ2-7; 8 bases are shared with TRBD2. Trimming cost V 6 bases and J 5 bases; bases outside gene matches: 6. Germline loops: CDR1 MNHNY, CDR2 SVGAGI (reference sequence). This CDR3 has 13 residues. The CDR3 coding sequence is TGTGCCAGCAGAGGGGGACTAGTTCACGAGCAGTACTTC. Its protein is CASRGGLVHEQYF.

The gene calls are TRBV10-3 and TRBJ2-7; D is possibly TRBD2 (6 bases). Germline assignment: CDR1 ENHRY and CDR2 SYGVKD. The CDR3 loop spans 14 amino acids. The V and J ends lost 5 bases and 7 bases respectively, with 18 bases between them. In DNA form, the CDR3 reads TGTGCCATCAGTATACTAGCAGCCCTAGAGGAGCAGTACTTC. Translated: CAISILAALEEQYF.

The CDR3 DNA follows: TGCGCCAGCAGCCAAGATCCACGGGACAGGTCAAGAACCGGGGAGCTGTTTTTT. Translated, it gives CASSQDPRDRSRTGELFF. The J gene is TRBJ2-2, the V gene TRBV4-1; 8 positions match TRBD1. CDR3 length equals 18 residues. J lost 5 bases, V lost 0 bases, and 11 bases had no gene match. Germline V gives CDR1 MGHRA, CDR2 YSYEKL.

CDR3 bases: TGTGCCATCAGTGATCAGGGAAACACTGAAGCTTTCTTT. It is translated as CAISDQGNTEAFF. The rearrangement uses TRBV10-3 and TRBJ1-1; maybe TRBD1 (5 bases). The V gene's germline CDR1 is ENHRY and CDR2 SYGVKD. This CDR3 region has 13 residues. V lost 3 bases to trimming and J lost 2 bases, with 7 bases between them.

V is TRBV30 and J is TRBJ2-7, with TRBD2 matching 11 bases. CDR1 is GTSNPN, CDR2 SVGIG, per germline (reference sequence). The CDR3 is made up of 14 amino acids. V dropped 0 bases and J dropped 5; count of bases not matched to a gene: 3. The CDR3 is CAWSVGTSGDEQYF. DNA of the CDR3: TGTGCCTGGAGTGTAGGGACTAGCGGAGACGAGCAGTACTTC.